A single sample is the source of the 25 T cell receptor beta chains below, sequenced in a study of PD-1 blockade in classical Hodgkin lymphoma. The method was immunoSEQ multiplex PCR; TCRdb's version includes in-frame clones alone and lacks a portion of them. Here the sample spans tens of thousands of clones, around 80% being singletons. Each and every patient relapsed after autologous stem cell transplantation, and patients got differing brentuximab vedotin exposure. The starting material was peripheral blood mononuclear cells (PBMCs), obtained at baseline. These receptors all come from a human donor with classical Hodgkin lymphoma.

This chain links TRBV5-4 with TRBJ2-7, with D perhaps matching TRBD1 (6 bases). The CDR3 contains 13 residues. From germline, CDR1 is SGHNT and CDR2 YYREEE (reference sequence). Trimming took 4 bases from V and 5 from J, leaving 13 bases between them. DNA for the CDR3: TGTGCCAGCAGCCCAGGACAGTCCCACGAGCAGTACTTC. This encodes CASSPGQSHEQYF.

The chain combines TRBV30 with TRBJ1-1, with D tentatively TRBD1 (5 bases). Trimming removed 5 bases at V and 6 bases at J, with 13 bases between. In germline, CDR1 is GTSNPN, CDR2 SVGIG (reference sequence). This CDR3 is built from 12 residues. CDR3 sequence: CAWDSHEAEAFF. The CDR3 nucleotides are TGTGCCTGGGACAGCCACGAGGCTGAAGCTTTCTTT. The full variable domain, in which reference TRBV30 and TRBJ1-1 provide the parts outside the CDR3, is SQTIHQWPATLVQPVGSPLSLECTVEGTSNPNLYWYRQAAGRGLQLLFYSVGIGQISSEVPQNLSASRPQDRQFILSSKKLLLSDSGFYLCAWDSHEAEAFFGQGTRLTVV.

The gene calls are TRBV9 and TRBJ2-7; possibly TRBD2 for D (5 bases). The V end lost 0 bases, the J end lost 0 bases, and 7 bases lay between the germline ends. This CDR3 region has 14 residues. CDR1 and CDR2 from the germline V gene are SGDLS and YYNGEE. CDR3 nucleotide sequence: TGTGCCAGCAGCGTAGGAGGGCCCTCCTACGAGCAGTACTTC. This sequence encodes CASSVGGPSYEQYF.

This rearrangement joins TRBV12-5 to TRBJ2-7; either TRBD1 or TRBD2 may fit D (5 bases each). V lost 6 bases and J 1 base, leaving 16 bases between the germline ends. Germline CDR1 reads LGHNT; CDR2 reads FRNRAP. The CDR3 runs 15 residues. CDR3 in DNA: TGTGCTAGTGGCCACACTAGGGGTGGGTCCTACGAGCAGTACTTC. Its protein is CASGHTRGGSYEQYF.

This sequence joins TRBV9 and TRBJ1-1; 10 bases match TRBD1. This CDR3 region has 14 residues. Germline-derived CDR1 and CDR2 are SGDLS and YYNGEE. Trimming took 3 bases from V and 6 from J; bases not matched to a gene: 5. The CDR3 spells CASSGDRGRPEAFF. CDR3 nucleotide sequence: TGTGCCAGCAGCGGGGACAGGGGACGCCCTGAAGCTTTCTTT. Using reference TRBV9 and TRBJ1-1 for the parts outside the CDR3, the full variable domain is DSGVTQTPKHLITATGQRVTLRCSPRSGDLSVYWYQQSLDQGLQFLIQYYNGEERAKGNILERFSAQQFPDLHSELNLSSLELGDSALYFCASSGDRGRPEAFFGQGTRLTVV.

V is TRBV7-9 and J is TRBJ1-1; TRBD1 agrees at 7 bases. The CDR3 runs to 14 residues. V gave up 5 bases and J gave up 7 bases; unmatched junction bases: 10. Germline V CDR1 and CDR2: SEHNR, FQNEAQ (reference sequence). CDR3 in DNA: TGTGCCAGCAGCCCTGCCCGGGACAGCCTTGAAGCTTTCTTT. Translating gives CASSPARDSLEAFF.

The rearrangement joins TRBV18 to TRBJ1-2; D possibly corresponds to TRBD1 (6 bases). Trimming left V 0 bases short and J 4 bases short, with 12 bases between. Germline loops: CDR1 KGHSH, CDR2 LQKENI. The CDR3 loop spans 15 amino acids. The CDR3 DNA is TGTGCCAGCTCACCACCCACAGGGATGGGCTATGGCTACACCTTC. This translates into CASSPPTGMGYGYTF. The entire variable domain, with the rest obtained from reference TRBV18 and TRBJ1-2, is as follows: NAGVMQNPRHLVRRRGQEARLRCSPMKGHSHVYWYRQLPEEGLKFMVYLQKENIIDESGMPKERFSAEFPKEGPSILRIQQVVRGDSAAYFCASSPPTGMGYGYTFGSGTRLTVV.

The gene calls are TRBV6-8 and TRBJ2-7, with D possibly being TRBD2 (7 bases). CDR1 is MNHGY, CDR2 SAAAGT, per germline. Trimming pared 2 bases from V and 6 bases from J, leaving 23 bases between. CDR3 length equals 17 residues. The CDR3 is CASSYGGGPLLPTEQYF. The CDR3 region has the DNA TGTGCCAGCAGTTACGGGGGGGGGCCTCTTTTACCAACCGAGCAGTACTTC.

V gene TRBV19 combines with J gene TRBJ2-6; tentatively, D is TRBD2 (5 bases). The V end was cut by 7 bases, the J end by 0 bases, with 7 bases between. The germline V gene has CDR1 LNHDA and CDR2 SQIVND (reference sequence). The CDR3 contains 14 residues. The CDR3 region is CASIALSGANVLTF. Here the CDR3 DNA reads TGTGCCAGTATAGCGCTCTCTGGGGCCAACGTCCTGACTTTC.

The rearrangement links TRBV4-3 to TRBJ2-2; TRBD2 matches at 13 bases. V lost 4 bases and J lost 4; bases outside the gene matches: 9. The CDR3 is made up of 18 amino acids. Looked up from germline, CDR1 is LGHNA and CDR2 is YSLEER. CDR3: CASSPTLAGGPGTGELFF. CDR3 DNA: TGCGCCAGCAGCCCAACACTAGCGGGGGGGCCCGGCACCGGGGAGCTGTTTTTT.

The CDR3 here is CASSETAGTYGYTF. Here the CDR3 DNA reads TGTGCCAGCAGTGAAACAGCCGGGACCTATGGCTACACCTTC. The genes are TRBV6-1 and TRBJ1-2; a possible D gene is TRBD1 (5 bases). V gave up 2 bases and J gave up 4 bases, with 11 bases separating them. Germline V gene sequence: CDR1 MNHNS, CDR2 SASEGT. CDR3 length equals 14 residues.

The chain employs TRBV5-4 and TRBJ1-1; D is possibly TRBD1 (6 bases). The CDR3 has 13 amino acids. Germline CDR1 SGHNT, CDR2 YYREEE (reference sequence). V dropped 6 bases and J dropped 8 bases, with 17 bases sitting between them. The CDR3 DNA sequence: TGTGCCAGCATGGGGGTTCTCGACAGGGAAGCTTTCTTT. It specifies CASMGVLDREAFF.

The V gene is TRBV5-8, the J gene TRBJ1-3; D is uncertain. The CDR3 covers 12 residues. From germline, CDR1 is SGHTS and CDR2 YDEGEE. The V end was cut by 5 bases, the J end by 5 bases, with 8 bases between. CDR3 sequence reads: CASRPDRNTIYF. The CDR3 nucleotides are TGTGCCAGCAGACCTGACAGAAACACCATATATTTT.

This sequence joins TRBV9 and TRBJ2-7; TRBD1 is a possible D gene (5 bases). Germline-derived CDR1 and CDR2 are SGDLS and YYNGEE. With 0 bases removed from V and 0 bases from J, the gap between germline ends came to 7 bases. CDR3 length: 14 amino acids. The CDR3 loop is CASSVGGSSYEQYF. CDR3 nucleotide sequence: TGTGCCAGCAGCGTAGGGGGCAGCTCCTACGAGCAGTACTTC.

The genes are TRBV27 and TRBJ1-5, with D perhaps matching TRBD1 (6 bases). The CDR3 sequence is 14 residues long. Between the trimmed V and J ends, which lost 7 bases and 2 bases, there was a span of 12 bases. In germline, CDR1 is MNHEY, CDR2 SMNVEV (reference sequence). The CDR3 protein is CASTPGAGNQPQHF. The CDR3 bases are TGTGCCAGCACGCCGGGGGCGGGCAATCAGCCCCAGCATTTT.

The J gene is TRBJ2-1, the V gene TRBV15; D gene ambiguous. V was trimmed by 0 bases and J by 10 bases, leaving 13 bases between them. CDR1 is LNHNV, CDR2 YYDKDF, per germline (reference sequence). The CDR3 consists of 14 residues. CDR3 region: CATSRDGPLGEQFF. CDR3 coding DNA: TGTGCCACCAGCAGAGATGGGCCATTAGGGGAGCAGTTCTTC.

The chain carries TRBV10-2 and TRBJ2-3; possibly TRBD1 or TRBD2 for D (8 bases each). The ends were cut back, 10 bases at V and 4 bases at J, with 21 bases in the middle. CDR3 length: 15 residues. The germline CDR1 and CDR2 sequences are WSHSY and SAAADI. This chain's CDR3 is CATRGPGGAADTQYF. The DNA of the CDR3 is TGCGCCACCAGGGGGCCCGGGGGGGCGGCAGATACGCAGTATTTT.

The chain joins TRBV5-1 to TRBJ1-1; TRBD1 is a possible D gene (5 bases). V lost 0 bases, J lost 6 bases, and 9 bases lay in between. In germline, CDR1 is SGHRS, CDR2 YFSETQ. CDR3 size: 13 residues. CDR3 DNA sequence: TGCGCCAGCAGCTTGGCTGGGACGTCTGAAGCTTTCTTT. Its translation is CASSLAGTSEAFF.

The chain is built from TRBV4-3 and TRBJ2-2; 12 positions agree with TRBD2. The CDR3 covers 17 residues. Germline trimming cut 5 bases from V and 5 bases from J; bases unmatched to any gene: 9. The germline gives CDR1 LGHNA, CDR2 YSLEER. The CDR3 is CASSVRLAGDGTGELFF. In DNA, the CDR3 is TGCGCCAGCAGCGTTCGACTAGCGGGGGATGGGACCGGGGAGCTGTTTTTT.

The chain combines TRBV11-2 with TRBJ2-1; 7 bases align to TRBD2. The CDR3 is 14 amino acids. V was pared by 5 bases and J by 10 bases, with 11 bases of the junction left unmatched. Per the germline V gene, CDR1 is SGHAT and CDR2 is FQNNGV. CDR3 DNA: TGTGCCAGCAGCGCACGTAGTCGGGGGGAGGAGCAGTTCTTC. The encoded protein is CASSARSRGEEQFF.

The rearrangement joins TRBV15 to TRBJ1-4; D remains ambiguous. Trimming cost V 5 bases and J 8 bases, with 15 bases left between them. The germline V gene has CDR1 LNHNV and CDR2 YYDKDF (reference sequence). The CDR3 loop spans 14 amino acids. CDR3 nucleotides: TGTGCCACCAGCTTTTCTGGGTTTTTGGAAAAACTGTTTTTT. Translating it yields CATSFSGFLEKLFF.

The chain uses TRBV6-6 and TRBJ2-5; D gene unclear. Germline V lookup: CDR1 MNHNY, CDR2 SVGAGI (reference sequence). V lost 8 bases to trimming and J lost 5 bases, with 21 bases between them. This CDR3 comprises 15 residues. The CDR3 coding sequence is TGTGCCAGCCTCCAGAAGTGGGCCCTTGGGGAGACCCAGTACTTC. Translated, it gives CASLQKWALGETQYF.

The gene calls are TRBV11-2 and TRBJ2-3; D possibly corresponds to TRBD1 (6 bases). Germline CDR1 reads SGHAT; CDR2 reads FQNNGV. The CDR3 consists of 17 residues. Trimming took off 4 bases at V and 1 base at J, with 18 bases between the two ends. CDR3 protein: CASSSSFQGSGTDTQYF. The CDR3 DNA sequence: TGTGCCAGCAGCTCATCATTTCAGGGGAGTGGCACAGATACGCAGTATTTT.

This clone was picked up one time. The J gene is TRBJ1-4, the V gene TRBV5-1; 8 nucleotides match TRBD1. V was clipped by 4 bases and J by 5 bases; unmatched bases: 4. Germline CDR1 reads SGHRS; CDR2 reads YFSETQ. The CDR3 sequence is 14 residues long. CDR3 nucleotide sequence: TGCGCCAGCAGCCGGACAGGGCCAAATGAAAAACTGTTTTTT. This translates into CASSRTGPNEKLFF.

The chain combines TRBV7-3 with TRBJ1-2, with 9 positions matching TRBD1. Germline trimming cut 5 bases from V and 4 bases from J; bases unmatched to any gene: 8. Germline V gene sequence: CDR1 SGHTA, CDR2 FQGTGA. CDR3 length: 15 amino acids. DNA of the CDR3: TGTGCCAGCAGCCCGTCCGGGACAGGGACCTATGGCTACACCTTC. Residues: CASSPSGTGTYGYTF.